The 25 T cell receptor beta chains presented below share a single source sample, sequenced in a study of identical twins. TCRdb reprocessed the 5' RACE reads with MiXCR, giving one entry per CDR3 protein. This sample has nearly 650,000 distinct CDR3 sequences, with around 7.4% found just once. The same sample was also used in a study of yellow fever vaccine responses in identical twins.

Sequencing input: PBMCs. Source of these receptors: a woman between 18 and 29 years old in good health.

This clonotype occurred a few times. J is TRBJ2-5 and V is TRBV4-1; 7 nucleotides agree with TRBD1. The CDR3 spans 15 residues. Unmatched junction bases numbered 4, after V lost 3 bases and J lost 0 bases. Germline V gene data show CDR1 as MGHRA and CDR2 as YSYEKL. CDR3 DNA sequence: TGCGCCAGCAGCCACTACGACAGGGACCAAGAGACCCAGTACTTC. Translated: CASSHYDRDQETQYF.

The rearrangement joins TRBV6-2 or TRBV6-3 to TRBJ2-2; tentatively, D is TRBD2 (7 bases). There are 16 residues in the CDR3. Germline values: CDR1 MNHEY, CDR2 SVGEGT. V dropped 5 bases and J dropped 1 base, with 14 bases sitting between them. CDR3 nucleotide sequence: TGTGCCAGCAGTACCGCGGGGGCCGGGAACACCGGGGAGCTGTTTTTT. Residues: CASSTAGAGNTGELFF.

This rearrangement joins TRBV18 to TRBJ2-3; D is uncertain. Looked up from germline, CDR1 is KGHSH and CDR2 is LQKENI. V shed 3 bases and J shed 0 bases, with 13 bases lying between them. This CDR3 comprises 16 residues. In nucleotides, the CDR3 is TGTGCCAGCTCACCCTCCCTATTGACAAGCACAGATACGCAGTATTTT. Amino acids: CASSPSLLTSTDTQYF. Variable domain in full (rest from reference TRBV18 and TRBJ2-3): NAGVMQNPRHLVRRRGQEARLRCSPMKGHSHVYWYRQLPEEGLKFMVYLQKENIIDESGMPKERFSAEFPKEGPSILRIQQVVRGDSAAYFCASSPSLLTSTDTQYFGPGTRLTVL.

This clonotype was seen only a few times. The V gene is TRBV12-3 or TRBV12-4, the J gene TRBJ1-4, with D maybe TRBD1 (5 bases). V was cut by 1 base and J by 4 bases, with 16 bases left in between. This CDR3 has 17 residues. CDR3 protein: CASSLGYPGGGNEKLFF. The CDR3 DNA is TGTGCCAGCAGTTTAGGGTACCCCGGTGGGGGTAATGAAAAACTGTTTTTT.

CDR3 bases: TGCAGCGTTGAGCAGGGGCCCTCTTTGGGCGGGGAGCTGTTTTTT. It translates to CSVEQGPSLGGELFF. The rearrangement uses TRBV29-1 and TRBJ2-2; maybe TRBD1 (6 bases). V lost 3 bases to trimming and J lost 7 bases, with 18 bases between them. Germline CDR1 reads SQVTM; CDR2 reads ANQGSEA. The CDR3 consists of 15 residues.

This clonotype was detected ten times or more. The chain is built from TRBV7-9 and TRBJ1-1, with 8 bases aligning to TRBD1. Germline loops: CDR1 SEHNR, CDR2 FQNEAQ (reference sequence). The trim removed 5 bases at V and 4 bases at J, leaving 9 bases unmatched. The length of the CDR3 is 15 residues. CDR3 DNA: TGTGCCAGCAGCCCACGGACAGGGCCGGGCACTGAAGCTTTCTTT. Its translation is CASSPRTGPGTEAFF.

This clonotype was detected many times. The gene calls are TRBV20-1 and TRBJ2-1; the match to TRBD2 covers 9 bases. J lost 0 bases, V lost 0 bases, and 6 bases had no gene match. This CDR3 is 17 amino acids long. The germline V gene encodes CDR1 DFQATT and CDR2 SNEGSKA (reference sequence). The CDR3 here is CSARDYSGRNSYNEQFF. For the CDR3, the DNA is TGCAGTGCTAGAGATTACAGCGGGAGGAACTCCTACAATGAGCAGTTCTTC.

In DNA, the CDR3 is TGTGCCAGCAGCCAACCGGGACACCAGAACACTGAAGCTTTCTTT. Protein product: CASSQPGHQNTEAFF. V is TRBV16 and J is TRBJ1-1; D is perhaps TRBD1 (6 bases). The V end lost 2 bases, the J end lost 1 base, and 11 bases lay between the germline ends. The CDR3 runs 15 residues. Looked up from germline, CDR1 is KGHSY and CDR2 is FQNENV.

This clonotype has only a few counts. This chain joins TRBV12-3 or TRBV12-4 and TRBJ2-7; the D gene is possibly TRBD1 (5 bases). There are 12 residues in the CDR3. Trimming pared 6 bases from V and 4 bases from J, leaving 10 bases between. The CDR3 DNA reads TGTGCCAGCAGCCAACAGGCTTACGAGCAGTACTTC. Its translation is CASSQQAYEQYF.

This clonotype has only a few counts. The V gene is TRBV11-2, the J gene TRBJ2-1; the match to TRBD2 covers 8 bases. The junction had 8 bases not matched to a gene; V was cut back by 6 bases and J by 7 bases. The CDR3 is 14 residues long. Germline values: CDR1 SGHAT, CDR2 FQNNGV. The DNA for the CDR3 is TGTGCCAGCAGTTTTAGCGGGAACTTGAATGAGCAGTTCTTC. Translated: CASSFSGNLNEQFF.

This clonotype was found a few times. The chain uses TRBV28 and TRBJ2-5, with TRBD2 matching over 15 bases. Trimming took 5 bases from V and 4 from J; bases not matched to a gene: 17. The CDR3 has 20 residues. The germline V gene has CDR1 MDHEN and CDR2 SYDVKM. Here the CDR3 reads CASSPMLGTSGGPWGETQYF. CDR3 coding DNA: TGTGCCAGCAGTCCTATGCTAGGGACTAGCGGGGGGCCTTGGGGAGAGACCCAGTACTTC.

This sequence joins TRBV5-1 and TRBJ2-5, with TRBD1 identical over 8 bases. Looked up from germline, CDR1 is SGHRS and CDR2 is YFSETQ. Trimming removed 6 bases from V and 4 bases from J; junction bases left unmatched: 8. CDR3 length: 14 amino acids. This chain's CDR3 is CASNPYDRGETQYF. The CDR3 DNA reads as TGCGCCAGCAACCCATACGACAGGGGAGAGACCCAGTACTTC.

This clonotype has only a few counts. The J gene is TRBJ1-6, the V gene TRBV6-5; no clear D gene. Germline CDR1 MNHEY, CDR2 SVGAGI. The CDR3 length is 15 residues. Trimming cost V 2 bases and J 5 bases, with 10 bases left between them. The CDR3 region has the DNA TGTGCCAGCAGTTACCTCAAGGCAGATAATTCACCCCTCCACTTT. It codes for CASSYLKADNSPLHF.

This clonotype came up a few times. The chain is built from TRBV7-7 and TRBJ2-1; D ambiguous. The germline V gene has CDR1 SSHAT and CDR2 FNYEAQ (reference sequence). The V end lost 5 bases, the J end lost 8 bases, and 13 bases lay between the germline ends. The CDR3 extends over 13 amino acids. CDR3 nucleotides: TGTGCCAGCAGCCCTATTGGGGTAGATGAGCAGTTCTTC. It translates to CASSPIGVDEQFF.

In its sample, this clonotype was seen many times. The CDR3 DNA sequence: TGTGCCAGCAGCGCCGCTTGGGACAGAATGAACACTGAAGCTTTCTTT. Translation gives CASSAAWDRMNTEAFF. J is TRBJ1-1 and V is TRBV9, with 7 bases that match TRBD1. Looked up from germline, CDR1 is SGDLS and CDR2 is YYNGEE. The CDR3 is 16 amino acids. Trimming at V came to 3 bases and at J to 0 bases, leaving 8 bases not matched to a gene.

This clonotype was detected ten times or more. The rearrangement links TRBV12-3 or TRBV12-4 to TRBJ2-1; 16 positions match TRBD2. V was pared by 7 bases and J by 11 bases, with 14 bases of the junction left unmatched. This CDR3 contains 17 residues. The chain's CDR3 is CASKGTSGRAGEYQQFF. In DNA form, the CDR3 reads TGTGCCAGCAAAGGGACTAGCGGGAGGGCCGGTGAGTACCAGCAGTTCTTC.

V is TRBV5-1 and J is TRBJ2-3, with TRBD2 matching 9 bases. The CDR3 length is 15 residues. The germline gives CDR1 SGHRS, CDR2 YFSETQ. J gave up 2 bases and V 4 bases, and 5 bases lay outside the gene matches. CDR3: CASSRAGGTTDTQYF. CDR3 DNA: TGCGCCAGCAGCCGAGCGGGGGGAACCACAGATACGCAGTATTTT. Combining the CDR3 with reference TRBV5-1 and TRBJ2-3 gives the whole variable domain KAGVTQTPRYLIKTRGQQVTLSCSPISGHRSVSWYQQTPGQGLQFLFEYFSETQRNKGNFPGRFSGRQFSNSRSEMNVSTLELGDSALYLCASSRAGGTTDTQYFGPGTRLTVL.

The V call is TRBV15, the J call TRBJ2-1; TRBD2 matches 8 bases. Trimming cost V 4 bases and J 8 bases; bases outside gene matches: 7. Germline CDR1 reads LNHNV; CDR2 reads YYDKDF (reference sequence). The CDR3 runs 14 residues. In nucleotides, the CDR3 is TGTGCCACCAGCAATAGCGGGAAGGTGGATGAGCAGTTCTTC. Translating gives CATSNSGKVDEQFF.

The chain combines TRBV7-6 with TRBJ2-1; 9 nucleotides match TRBD2. This CDR3 region has 16 residues. V lost 2 bases, J lost 6 bases, and 8 bases stayed unmatched. Germline V gene lookup returns CDR1 SGHVS and CDR2 FNYEAQ. CDR3 residues: CASSLNEAGGGNEQFF. In nucleotides, the CDR3 is TGTGCCAGCAGCTTAAATGAGGCGGGAGGGGGCAATGAGCAGTTCTTC.

Only a few counts were recorded for this clonotype. This chain joins TRBV11-2 and TRBJ1-5; D gene ambiguous. This CDR3 is built from 15 residues. The germline V gene encodes CDR1 SGHAT and CDR2 FQNNGV. V lost 0 bases and J 4 bases, leaving 10 bases between the germline ends. The CDR3 DNA reads as TGTGCCAGCAGCTTAGAAGGTGCTTGGAATCAGCCCCAGCATTTT. Residues: CASSLEGAWNQPQHF.

This clonotype was seen repeatedly, ten times or more. The chain employs TRBV5-6 and TRBJ2-1, with D hard to call. V lost 2 bases and J lost 14, with 17 bases in between. The V gene's germline CDR1 is SGHDT and CDR2 YYEEEE. The CDR3 length is 13 residues. The CDR3 DNA follows: TGTGCCAGCAGCTTAATTTCCGTGGCGGTGGAGTTCTTC. Translated, it gives CASSLISVAVEFF.

This clonotype was found a few times. The rearrangement uses TRBV20-1 and TRBJ1-1; D unclear. There are 10 residues in the CDR3. In germline, CDR1 is DFQATT, CDR2 SNEGSKA (reference sequence). V lost 7 bases to trimming and J lost 4 bases, with 7 bases between them. CDR3 protein: CSVKGTEAFF. In nucleotides, the CDR3 is TGCAGTGTGAAGGGCACTGAAGCTTTCTTT.

This sequence joins TRBV10-3 and TRBJ2-7; D is ambiguous. This CDR3 is 14 amino acids long. Germline CDR1 ENHRY, CDR2 SYGVKD. CDR3 amino acids: CAISESTSVYELYV. The DNA of the CDR3 is TGTGCCATCAGTGAGTCGACCTCCGTGTACGAGCTGTACGTC.

The genes are TRBV11-1 and TRBJ2-4, with a possible D match to TRBD1 (5 bases). CDR3 size: 14 residues. CDR1 and CDR2 from the germline V gene are SGHAT and FQDESV (reference sequence). Between the trimmed V and J ends, which lost 7 bases and 7 bases, there was a span of 17 bases. The CDR3 DNA sequence: TGTGCCAGCATCGCCCTACTCAAGGGGAACATTCAGTACTTC. Its protein product is CASIALLKGNIQYF.

There are many counts of this clonotype. V gene TRBV14 combines with J gene TRBJ2-5, with 8 nucleotides matching TRBD2. This CDR3 spans 16 amino acids. Germline V lookup: CDR1 SGHDN, CDR2 FVKESK. The trim removed 0 bases at V and 3 bases at J, leaving 6 bases unmatched. The CDR3: CASSQDIISGKETQYF. The DNA of the CDR3 is TGTGCCAGCAGCCAAGATATAATTAGCGGGAAAGAGACCCAGTACTTC.